The 5 T cell receptor beta chains below all came from one sample that was sequenced in a study of cytomegalovirus exposure and HLA in healthy donors. Primers: 60 Vbeta forward and 13 Jbeta reverse. The data were produced by immunoSEQ multiplex PCR, yet TCRdb's version contains in-frame clones alone and is incomplete. The sample lists about 180,000 clones; around 77% were seen once. Sequenced material: PBMCs. The receptors stem from a man aged 60-69 years in good health and CMV-seronegative.

The V call is TRBV7-9, the J call TRBJ1-4; 12 bases agree with TRBD1. CDR1 is SEHNR and CDR2 is FQNEAQ in the germline V gene (reference sequence). This CDR3 contains 17 residues. The junction had 11 bases not matched to a gene; V was cut back by 4 bases and J by 8 bases. CDR3 region: CASSYTGTGGAGEKLFF. CDR3 DNA: TGTGCCAGCAGCTACACCGGGACAGGGGGCGCGGGGGAAAAACTGTTTTTT.

This clone was seen a single time. This sequence joins TRBV7-8 and TRBJ2-3, with D possibly being TRBD2 (5 bases). CDR3 length: 18 residues. The V and J ends lost 1 base and 0 bases respectively, with 17 bases between them. CDR1 is SGHVS and CDR2 is FQNEAQ in the germline V gene. Written as DNA, the CDR3 is TGTGCCAGCAGCTTAGTCCCTGTAGGGAGATATAGCACAGATACGCAGTATTTT. This encodes CASSLVPVGRYSTDTQYF.

The chain carries TRBV5-1 and TRBJ2-2; TRBD1 might be the D (5 bases). V gave up 4 bases and J gave up 4 bases, with 14 bases separating them. CDR3 length: 15 amino acids. Germline V gene sequence: CDR1 SGHRS, CDR2 YFSETQ. The CDR3 reads CASSPTALGTGELFF. The CDR3 coding sequence is TGCGCCAGCAGCCCGACAGCGTTAGGCACCGGGGAGCTGTTTTTT.

This clone was detected only once. V is TRBV7-9 and J is TRBJ2-3, with TRBD2 matching over 11 bases. Trimming took 3 bases from V and 5 from J; bases not matched to a gene: 10. The CDR3 runs 17 residues. Looked up from germline, CDR1 is SEHNR and CDR2 is FQNEAQ (reference sequence). CDR3 amino acids: CASSLSQGLAVIDTQYF. The CDR3 bases are TGTGCCAGCAGCTTGTCTCAGGGACTAGCGGTTATAGATACGCAGTATTTT.

This clone was counted a few times. The genes are TRBV14 and TRBJ1-1, with D perhaps TRBD1 (5 bases). The CDR3 contains 12 residues. V was pared by 4 bases and J by 5 bases, with 8 bases between. Germline CDR1 reads SGHDN; CDR2 reads FVKESK. The chain's CDR3 is CASSPQGTEAFF. The CDR3 nucleotides are TGTGCCAGCAGCCCCCAGGGAACTGAAGCTTTCTTT.